The 15 T cell receptor beta chains reported below all come from one sample, sequenced in a study of blood T cell repertoires in COVID-19. TCRdb's copy holds only in-frame clones and misses some; the assay was immunoSEQ multiplex PCR. Of roughly 130,000 clones in the sample, over 75% were seen once. The sample comprised peripheral blood. The receptors shown here come from a woman in her sixties with acute or convalescent COVID-19.

The chain combines TRBV5-1 with TRBJ2-1, with 9 bases fitting TRBD2. Looked up from germline, CDR1 is SGHRS and CDR2 is YFSETQ. V was pared by 0 bases and J by 3 bases, with 4 bases of the junction left unmatched. The CDR3 spans 16 residues. The CDR3 sequence: CASSLESSGNYNEQFF. As DNA, the CDR3 is TGCGCCAGCAGCTTGGAGTCTAGCGGGAACTACAATGAGCAGTTCTTC.

This clone was counted only a few times. CDR3 amino acids: CASSGGTGGFGGNTIYF. The CDR3 DNA reads as TGCGCCAGCAGCGGGGGGACAGGGGGCTTTGGTGGAAACACCATATATTTT. This rearrangement joins TRBV4-1 to TRBJ1-3; 12 bases are shared with TRBD1. This CDR3 contains 17 residues. Germline V gives CDR1 MGHRA, CDR2 YSYEKL. V trimming: 5 bases; J trimming: 3 bases; junction bases outside the gene matches: 8.

The J gene is TRBJ1-4, the V gene TRBV11-2; no firm D call. This CDR3 spans 15 amino acids. Germline CDR1 and CDR2: SGHAT and FQNNGV. The V end was cut by 1 base, the J end by 6 bases, with 12 bases between. CDR3 DNA sequence: TGTGCCAGCAGCTTAGTTGGGGAGGGAGATGAAAAACTGTTTTTT. Residues: CASSLVGEGDEKLFF.

This clone has only one observation. The rearrangement links TRBV5-8 to TRBJ2-7; 11 bases are shared with TRBD2. The CDR3 consists of 14 residues. Germline V lookup: CDR1 SGHTS, CDR2 YDEGEE. The V segment lost 6 bases and the J segment 3 bases; nucleotides outside the gene matches: 5. DNA of the CDR3: TGTGCCAGCACCCTGGGACTAGCGGACTACGAGCAGTACTTC. Its translation is CASTLGLADYEQYF. Drawing the rest from reference TRBV5-8 and TRBJ2-7, the complete variable domain is EAGVTQSPTHLIKTRGQQATLRCSPISGHTSVYWYQQALGLGLQFLLWYDEGEERNRGNFPPRFSGRQFPNYSSELNVNALELEDSALYLCASTLGLADYEQYFGPGTRLTVT.

This rearrangement joins TRBV5-1 to TRBJ2-5; the D gene is possibly TRBD1 (6 bases). CDR3 size: 17 residues. Germline CDR1 and CDR2: SGHRS and YFSETQ. Trimming took off 4 bases at V and 5 bases at J, with 24 bases between the two ends. DNA for the CDR3: TGCGCCAGCAGCCGCGGACAGACTTTCCCCTTCAAGGAGACCCAGTACTTC. Translation: CASSRGQTFPFKETQYF.

This chain uses TRBV18 with TRBJ1-2, with 9 bases identical to TRBD1. CDR3 size: 16 residues. Germline V CDR1 and CDR2: KGHSH, LQKENI. J lost 2 bases, V lost 1 base, and 5 bases had no gene match. CDR3 loop: CASSPLGQGKNYGYTF. CDR3 nucleotides: TGTGCCAGCTCACCACTTGGACAGGGGAAAAACTATGGCTACACCTTC.

The chain links TRBV2 to TRBJ1-1; D is perhaps TRBD1 (6 bases). The CDR3 has 14 amino acids. From germline, CDR1 is SNHLY and CDR2 FYNNEI. V lost 7 bases and J lost 2, with 14 bases in between. CDR3 DNA: TGTGCCAGCAAGGGGCCCAGGGGCAACACTGAAGCTTTCTTT. It specifies CASKGPRGNTEAFF.

The chain carries TRBV7-9 and TRBJ2-2, with D perhaps TRBD2 (6 bases). Per the germline V gene, CDR1 is SEHNR and CDR2 is FQNEAQ (reference sequence). The CDR3 spans 14 residues. Trimming removed 11 bases at V and 0 bases at J, with 13 bases between. CDR3 sequence: CARKEGPNTGELFF. The CDR3 DNA reads TGTGCCCGCAAGGAGGGTCCGAACACCGGGGAGCTGTTTTTT.

The genes are TRBV29-1 and TRBJ1-3; D unresolved. The V end lost 2 bases, the J end lost 1 base, and 9 bases lay between the germline ends. CDR1 and CDR2 (germline): SQVTM, ANQGSEA. The CDR3 length is 14 residues. The CDR3 region has the DNA TGCAGCGTTGAACCCGGCGGGTCTGGAAACACCATATATTTT. Translated: CSVEPGGSGNTIYF.

The V call is TRBV6-5, the J call TRBJ1-1, with 7 bases identical to TRBD1. V shed 6 bases, J shed 5 bases, and the junction held 6 bases outside the gene matches. CDR3 length: 13 residues. CDR1 and CDR2 from the germline V gene are MNHEY and SVGAGI. DNA of the CDR3: TGTGCCAGCAGACAGGGGCTTGTAACTGAAGCTTTCTTT. It is translated as CASRQGLVTEAFF.

The chain carries TRBV5-6 and TRBJ2-3; 7 bases are a match to TRBD1. Germline values: CDR1 SGHDT, CDR2 YYEEEE. This CDR3 has 13 amino acids. V dropped 4 bases and J dropped 4; count of bases not matched to a gene: 3. The CDR3 DNA sequence: TGTGCCAGCAGCCCGACAGGGTCAGATACGCAGTATTTT. It specifies CASSPTGSDTQYF.

The V and J genes are TRBV7-3 and TRBJ2-1; TRBD2 matches at 7 bases. In germline, CDR1 is SGHTA, CDR2 FQGTGA. V was pared by 5 bases and J by 9 bases, with 16 bases of the junction left unmatched. This CDR3 has 16 amino acids. Written as DNA, the CDR3 is TGTGCCAGCAGCATGATCTCAAGGGCGGGAGATATTGAGCAGTTCTTC. Protein sequence: CASSMISRAGDIEQFF.

V gene TRBV7-3 combines with J gene TRBJ2-1; possible D gene TRBD2, 6 bases. Germline CDR1 and CDR2: SGHTA and FQGTGA. The CDR3 runs 13 residues. V was pared by 6 bases and J by 4 bases, with 10 bases between. In DNA form, the CDR3 reads TGTGCCAGCAGGTCTAGCGATTACAATGAGCAGTTCTTC. Translating it yields CASRSSDYNEQFF.

The rearrangement links TRBV28 to TRBJ2-3, with a weak D call TRBD1 (5 bases). V dropped 6 bases and J dropped 1 base, with 11 bases sitting between them. CDR3 size: 14 residues. Germline V gene lookup returns CDR1 MDHEN and CDR2 SYDVKM. The CDR3 nucleotides are TGTGCCAGCAGGGAAGGGGTCGGCACAGATACGCAGTATTTT. It specifies CASREGVGTDTQYF.

The J gene is TRBJ2-3, the V gene TRBV7-2; 10 bases are shared with TRBD1. From germline, CDR1 is SGHTA and CDR2 FQGNSA. The CDR3 has 15 residues. With V trimmed by 5 bases and J by 5 bases, 7 bases remained unmatched. CDR3 coding DNA: TGTGCCAGCAGCAAACTGACAGGGGGCGTAGATACGCAGTATTTT. Translating it yields CASSKLTGGVDTQYF.